This TCR beta chain was recovered during a study of neurological immune-mediated disorders. From germline, CDR1 is LGHDT and CDR2 YNNKEL (reference sequence). V shed 4 bases and J shed 4 bases, with 7 bases lying between them. The CDR3 is 13 residues long. The cDNA was synthesized by 5'RACE incorporating 10-nucleotide random UMIs. TCRdb used MiXCR to reprocess the 5' RACE reads, holding one entry per CDR3 protein. The data contain more than 25,000 distinct CDR3 sequences, about 4% of them singletons. This clonotype was picked up many times. Material: CD4+ T cells from blood. The genes are TRBV3-1 and TRBJ2-2; D is undetermined. The sequence came from a woman between 35 and 50 years old in good health. The CDR3 here is CASSPGATGELFF. The DNA of the CDR3 is TGTGCCAGCAGCCCCGGAGCCACCGGGGAGCTGTTTTTT.